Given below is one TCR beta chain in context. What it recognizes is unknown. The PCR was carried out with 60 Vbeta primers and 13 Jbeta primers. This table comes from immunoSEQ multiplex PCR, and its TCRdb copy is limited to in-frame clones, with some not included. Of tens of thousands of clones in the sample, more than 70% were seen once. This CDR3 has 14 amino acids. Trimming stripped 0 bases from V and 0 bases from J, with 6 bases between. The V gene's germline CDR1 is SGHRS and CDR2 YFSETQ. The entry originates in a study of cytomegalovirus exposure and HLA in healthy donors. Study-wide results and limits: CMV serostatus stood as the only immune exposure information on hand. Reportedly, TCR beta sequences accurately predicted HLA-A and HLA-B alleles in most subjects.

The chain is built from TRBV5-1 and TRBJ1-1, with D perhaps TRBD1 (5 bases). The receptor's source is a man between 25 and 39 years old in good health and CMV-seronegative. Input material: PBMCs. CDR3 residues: CASSLGTLNTEAFF. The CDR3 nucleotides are TGCGCCAGCAGCTTGGGGACATTGAACACTGAAGCTTTCTTT.